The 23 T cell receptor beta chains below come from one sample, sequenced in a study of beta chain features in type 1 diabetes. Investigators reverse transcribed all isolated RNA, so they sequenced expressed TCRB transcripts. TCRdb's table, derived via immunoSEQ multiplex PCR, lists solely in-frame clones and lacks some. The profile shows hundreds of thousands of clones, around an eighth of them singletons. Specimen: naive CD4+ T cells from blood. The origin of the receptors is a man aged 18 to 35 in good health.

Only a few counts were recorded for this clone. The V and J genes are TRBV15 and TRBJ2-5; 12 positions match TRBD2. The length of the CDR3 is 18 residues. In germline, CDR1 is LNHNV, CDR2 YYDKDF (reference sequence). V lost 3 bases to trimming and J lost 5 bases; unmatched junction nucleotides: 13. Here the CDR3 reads CATSSRFASGRAAETQYF. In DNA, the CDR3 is TGTGCCACCAGCAGTCGATTCGCTAGCGGGAGGGCCGCGGAGACCCAGTACTTC. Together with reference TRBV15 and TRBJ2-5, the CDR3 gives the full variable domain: DAMVIQNPRYQVTQFGKPVTLSCSQTLNHNVMYWYQQKSSQAPKLLFHYYDKDFNNEADTPDNFQSRRPNTSFCFLDIRSPGLGDTAMYLCATSSRFASGRAAETQYFGPGTRLLVL.

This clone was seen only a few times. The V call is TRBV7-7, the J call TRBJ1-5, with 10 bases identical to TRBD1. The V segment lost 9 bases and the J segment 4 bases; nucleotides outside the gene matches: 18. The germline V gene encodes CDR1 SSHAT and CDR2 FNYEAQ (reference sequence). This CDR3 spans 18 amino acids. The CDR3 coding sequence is TGTGCCAGAACCGTTGCTGGGACAGGGGTCCGCAGAAATCAGCCCCAGCATTTT. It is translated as CARTVAGTGVRRNQPQHF.

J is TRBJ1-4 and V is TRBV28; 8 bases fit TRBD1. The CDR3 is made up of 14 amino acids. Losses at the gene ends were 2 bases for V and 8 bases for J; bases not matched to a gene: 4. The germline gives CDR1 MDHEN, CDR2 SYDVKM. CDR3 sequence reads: CASSLQGAREKLFF. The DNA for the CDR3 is TGTGCCAGCAGTTTACAGGGGGCGAGGGAAAAACTGTTTTTT.

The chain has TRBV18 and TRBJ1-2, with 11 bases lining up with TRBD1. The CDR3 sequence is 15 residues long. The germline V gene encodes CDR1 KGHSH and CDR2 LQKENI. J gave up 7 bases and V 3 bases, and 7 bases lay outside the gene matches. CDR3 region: CASSPPGQGDFGYTF. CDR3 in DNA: TGTGCCAGCTCACCCCCGGGACAGGGGGATTTTGGCTACACCTTC.

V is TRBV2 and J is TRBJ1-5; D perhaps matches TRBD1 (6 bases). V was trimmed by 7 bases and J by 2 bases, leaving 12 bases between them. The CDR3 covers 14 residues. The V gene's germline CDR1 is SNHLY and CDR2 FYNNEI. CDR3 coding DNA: TGTGCCAGCAATTGGAACAGGGGCAATCAGCCCCAGCATTTT. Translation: CASNWNRGNQPQHF.

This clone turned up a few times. The CDR3 coding sequence is TGTGCCAGCAGCCCCGAATCCGGGAGGAATCAGCCCCAGCATTTT. Translated, it gives CASSPESGRNQPQHF. The genes are TRBV7-2 and TRBJ1-5, with D hard to call. The CDR3 extends over 15 amino acids. Per the germline V gene, CDR1 is SGHTA and CDR2 is FQGNSA. V dropped 5 bases and J dropped 4 bases, with 15 bases sitting between them.

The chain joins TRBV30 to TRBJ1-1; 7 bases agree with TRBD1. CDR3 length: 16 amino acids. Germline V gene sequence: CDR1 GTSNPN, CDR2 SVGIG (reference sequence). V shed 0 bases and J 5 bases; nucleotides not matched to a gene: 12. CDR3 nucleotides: TGTGCCTGGAGTGTACGATGGCGACAGGGCCGGACTGAAGCTTTCTTT. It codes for CAWSVRWRQGRTEAFF.

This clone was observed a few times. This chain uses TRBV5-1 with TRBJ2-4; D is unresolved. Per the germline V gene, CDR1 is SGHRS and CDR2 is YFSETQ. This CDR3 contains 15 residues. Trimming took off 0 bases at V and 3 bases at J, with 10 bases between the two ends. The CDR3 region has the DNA TGCGCCAGCAGCTTGGATTCTATGAACAAAAACATTCAGTACTTC. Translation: CASSLDSMNKNIQYF.

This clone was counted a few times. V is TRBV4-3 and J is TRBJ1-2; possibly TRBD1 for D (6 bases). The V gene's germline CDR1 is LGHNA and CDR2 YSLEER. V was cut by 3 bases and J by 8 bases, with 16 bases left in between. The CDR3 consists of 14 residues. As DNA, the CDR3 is TGCGCCAGCAGCCATAAAGATTACAGGGTAGGCTACACCTTC. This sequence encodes CASSHKDYRVGYTF.

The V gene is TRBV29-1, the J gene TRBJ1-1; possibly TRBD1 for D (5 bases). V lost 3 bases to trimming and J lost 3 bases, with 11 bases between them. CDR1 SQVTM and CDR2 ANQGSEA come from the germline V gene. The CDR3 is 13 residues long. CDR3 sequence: CSVERGRDTEAFF. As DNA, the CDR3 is TGCAGCGTTGAGCGGGGGAGAGACACTGAAGCTTTCTTT.

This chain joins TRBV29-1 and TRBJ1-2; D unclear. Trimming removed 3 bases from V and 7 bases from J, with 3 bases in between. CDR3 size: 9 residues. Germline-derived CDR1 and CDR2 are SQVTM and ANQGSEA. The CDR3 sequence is CSVEAGYTF. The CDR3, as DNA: TGCAGCGTTGAGGCTGGCTACACCTTC.

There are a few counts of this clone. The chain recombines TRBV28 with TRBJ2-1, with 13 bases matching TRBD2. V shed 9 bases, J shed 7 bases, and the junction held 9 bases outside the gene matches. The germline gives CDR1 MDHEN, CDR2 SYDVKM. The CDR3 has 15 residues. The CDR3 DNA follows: TGTGCCAGTGAGCCCGGGACTAGCGGGAAGAATGAGCAGTTCTTC. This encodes CASEPGTSGKNEQFF. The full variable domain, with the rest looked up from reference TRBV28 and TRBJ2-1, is DVKVTQSSRYLVKRTGEKVFLECVQDMDHENMFWYRQDPGLGLRLIYFSYDVKMKEKGDIPEGYSVSREKKERFSLILESASTNQTSMYLCASEPGTSGKNEQFFGPGTRLTVL.

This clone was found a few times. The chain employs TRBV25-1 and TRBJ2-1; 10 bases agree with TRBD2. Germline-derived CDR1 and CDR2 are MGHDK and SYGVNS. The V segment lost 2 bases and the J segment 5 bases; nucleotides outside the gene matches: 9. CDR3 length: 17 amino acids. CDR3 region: CASSELAGDPNHNEQFF. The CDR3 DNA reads TGTGCCAGCAGTGAACTAGCGGGGGACCCCAACCACAATGAGCAGTTCTTC.

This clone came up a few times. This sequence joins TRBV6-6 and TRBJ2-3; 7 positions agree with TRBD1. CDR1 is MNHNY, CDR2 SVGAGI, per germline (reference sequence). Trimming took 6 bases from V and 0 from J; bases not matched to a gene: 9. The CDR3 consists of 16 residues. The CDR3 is CASSKKTGPSTDTQYF. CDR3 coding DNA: TGTGCCAGCAGCAAAAAGACAGGGCCCAGCACAGATACGCAGTATTTT.

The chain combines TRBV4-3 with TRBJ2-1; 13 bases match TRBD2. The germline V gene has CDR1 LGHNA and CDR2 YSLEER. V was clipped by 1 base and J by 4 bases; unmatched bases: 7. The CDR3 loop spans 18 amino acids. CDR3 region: CASSQVLAGGPRYNEQFF. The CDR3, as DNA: TGCGCCAGCAGCCAAGTACTAGCGGGAGGGCCAAGATACAATGAGCAGTTCTTC.

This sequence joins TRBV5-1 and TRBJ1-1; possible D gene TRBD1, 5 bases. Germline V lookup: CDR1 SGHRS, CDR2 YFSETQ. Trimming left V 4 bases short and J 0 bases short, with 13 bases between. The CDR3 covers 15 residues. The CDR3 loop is CASSIVGGVNTEAFF. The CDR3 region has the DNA TGCGCCAGCAGCATCGTGGGGGGGGTGAACACTGAAGCTTTCTTT.

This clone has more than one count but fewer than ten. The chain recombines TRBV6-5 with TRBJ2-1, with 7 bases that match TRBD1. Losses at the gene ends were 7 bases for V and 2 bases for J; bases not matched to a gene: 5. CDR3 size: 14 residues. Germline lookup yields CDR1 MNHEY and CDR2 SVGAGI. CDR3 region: CASTTGQTYNEQFF. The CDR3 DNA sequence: TGTGCCAGCACTACGGGACAGACCTACAATGAGCAGTTCTTC.

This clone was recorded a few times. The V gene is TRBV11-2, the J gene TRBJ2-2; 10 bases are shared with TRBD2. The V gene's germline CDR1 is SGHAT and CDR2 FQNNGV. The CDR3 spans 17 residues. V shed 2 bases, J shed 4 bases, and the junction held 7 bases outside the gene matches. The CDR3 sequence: CASSLRLAGAGTGELFF. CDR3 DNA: TGTGCCAGCAGCTTACGGCTAGCGGGAGCAGGCACCGGGGAGCTGTTTTTT.

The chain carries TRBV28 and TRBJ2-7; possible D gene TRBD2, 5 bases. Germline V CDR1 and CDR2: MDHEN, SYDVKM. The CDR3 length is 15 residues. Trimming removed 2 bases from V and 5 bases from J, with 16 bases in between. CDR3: CASSLQGRRSHEQYF. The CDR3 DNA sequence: TGTGCCAGCAGTTTACAAGGGAGACGGTCCCACGAGCAGTACTTC.

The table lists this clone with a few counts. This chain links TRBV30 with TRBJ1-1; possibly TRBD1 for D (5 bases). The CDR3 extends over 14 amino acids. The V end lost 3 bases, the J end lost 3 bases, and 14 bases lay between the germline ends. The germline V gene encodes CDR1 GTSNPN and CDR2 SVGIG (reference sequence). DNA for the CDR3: TGTGCCTGGAGGGGCGGAGGGGCCTACACTGAAGCTTTCTTT. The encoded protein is CAWRGGGAYTEAFF.

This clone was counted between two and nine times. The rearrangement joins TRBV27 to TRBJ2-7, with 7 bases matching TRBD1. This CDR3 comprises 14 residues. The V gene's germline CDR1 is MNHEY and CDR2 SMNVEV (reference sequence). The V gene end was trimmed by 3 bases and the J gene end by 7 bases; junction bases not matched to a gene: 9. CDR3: CASSFQTGSREQYF. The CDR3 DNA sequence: TGTGCCAGCAGTTTTCAGACAGGGTCGCGGGAGCAGTACTTC.

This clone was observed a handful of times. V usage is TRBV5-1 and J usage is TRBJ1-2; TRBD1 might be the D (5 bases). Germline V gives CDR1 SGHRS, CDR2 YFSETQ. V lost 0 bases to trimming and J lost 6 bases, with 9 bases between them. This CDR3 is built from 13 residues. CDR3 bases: TGCGCCAGCAGCTTGGTGACAGCCCATGGCTACACCTTC. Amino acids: CASSLVTAHGYTF.

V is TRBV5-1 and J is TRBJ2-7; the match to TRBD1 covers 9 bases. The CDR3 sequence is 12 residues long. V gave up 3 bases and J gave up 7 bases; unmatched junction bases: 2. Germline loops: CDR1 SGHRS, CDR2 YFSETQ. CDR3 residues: CASSSDRGEQYF. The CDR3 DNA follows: TGCGCCAGCAGCTCCGACAGGGGGGAGCAGTACTTC.